This entry features one T cell receptor (beta chain) sequence. No antigen is known for it. These data come from a study of shared clonotypes between healthy human individuals. Study-level results: Clonotypes shared by all four donors outscored non-shared clonotypes in generation probability.

TCRdb keeps only in-frame clones here, not all; method: immunoSEQ multiplex PCR. The sample lists just over 2,000,000 clones; 85% to 95% were seen once. Trimming stripped 2 bases from V and 2 bases from J, with 12 bases between. CDR1 is MNHNS and CDR2 is SASEGT in the germline V gene. The CDR3 has 15 residues. The source is a man between 18 and 29 years old in good health. This chain uses TRBV6-1 with TRBJ1-2; D perhaps matches TRBD1 (6 bases). Specimen: naive CD4+ T cells sorted from blood. As for subset: CD45RA+ positively selected. The CDR3 DNA follows: TGTGCCAGCAGTGAAACAGGGCAGGCAAACTATGGCTACACCTTC. It yields the protein CASSETGQANYGYTF.